The present T cell receptor (beta chain) was sequenced within a study of OX40 agonist ivuxolimab in advanced cancers. Across the study: Prior checkpoint blockade (anti-PD-1, anti-PD-L1 or anti-CTLA-4) was permitted; around 37% had it.

As to this clone: Its antigen is currently unknown.

Assay used: immunoSEQ multiplex PCR; TCRdb lists only in-frame clones, some missing. The sample carries fewer than 25,000 clones, 80% to 90% recorded once. V lost 1 base and J 1 base, leaving 6 bases between the germline ends. There are 14 residues in the CDR3. Germline assignment: CDR1 SGHRS and CDR2 YFSETQ. Points from the study as a whole: Clonal expansion among partial responders at 0.1-3.0 mg/kg ranked near the lowest. In the 0.1 to 3.0 mg/kg range, CD4+ and CD8+ blood T cells had expanded clonally by week 6.

The sequence was collected from an adult with an advanced solid tumor such as melanoma, head and neck, liver or kidney cancer. The chain is built from TRBV5-1 and TRBJ2-1, with D unclear. Specimen: CD4+ or CD8+ T cells sorted from blood, collected in a trial of the OX40 agonist ivuxolimab. As DNA, the CDR3 is TGCGCCAGCAGCTTGCAAGGGTCCTACAATGAGCAGTTCTTC. This translates into CASSLQGSYNEQFF.